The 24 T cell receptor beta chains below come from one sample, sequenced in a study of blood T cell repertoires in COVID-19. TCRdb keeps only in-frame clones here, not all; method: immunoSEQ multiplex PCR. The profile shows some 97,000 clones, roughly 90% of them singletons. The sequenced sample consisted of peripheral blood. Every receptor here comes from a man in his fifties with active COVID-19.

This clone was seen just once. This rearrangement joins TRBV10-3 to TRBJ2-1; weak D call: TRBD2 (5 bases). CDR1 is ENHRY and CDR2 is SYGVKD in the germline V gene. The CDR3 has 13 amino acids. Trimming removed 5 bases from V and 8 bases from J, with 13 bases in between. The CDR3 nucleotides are TGTGCCATCAGTTCCGGACTCAACGATGAGCAGTTCTTC. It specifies CAISSGLNDEQFF.

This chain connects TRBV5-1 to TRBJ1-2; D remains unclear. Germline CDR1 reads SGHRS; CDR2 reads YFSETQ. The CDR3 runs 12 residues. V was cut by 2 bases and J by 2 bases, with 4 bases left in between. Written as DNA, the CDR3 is TGCGCCAGCAGCTTTGGCAACTATGGCTACACCTTC. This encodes CASSFGNYGYTF. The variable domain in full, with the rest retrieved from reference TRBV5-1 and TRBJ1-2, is KAGVTQTPRYLIKTRGQQVTLSCSPISGHRSVSWYQQTPGQGLQFLFEYFSETQRNKGNFPGRFSGRQFSNSRSEMNVSTLELGDSALYLCASSFGNYGYTFGSGTRLTVV.

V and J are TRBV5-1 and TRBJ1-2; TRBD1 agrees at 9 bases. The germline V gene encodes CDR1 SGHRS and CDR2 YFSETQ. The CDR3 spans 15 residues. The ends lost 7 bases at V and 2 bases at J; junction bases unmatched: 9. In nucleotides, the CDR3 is TGCGCCAGCTCAACAACCGGGACAGGGAACTATGGCTACACCTTC. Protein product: CASSTTGTGNYGYTF.

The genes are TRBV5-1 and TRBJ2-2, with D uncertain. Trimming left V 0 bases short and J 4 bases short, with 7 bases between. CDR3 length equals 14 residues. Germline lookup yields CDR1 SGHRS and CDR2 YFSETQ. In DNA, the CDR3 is TGCGCCAGCAGCTTGGCTCAGTCCACCGGGGAGCTGTTTTTT. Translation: CASSLAQSTGELFF.

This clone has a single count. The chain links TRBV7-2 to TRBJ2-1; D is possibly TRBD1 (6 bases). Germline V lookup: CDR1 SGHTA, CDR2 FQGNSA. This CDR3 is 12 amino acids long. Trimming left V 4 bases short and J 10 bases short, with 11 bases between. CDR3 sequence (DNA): TGTGCCAGCAGCTCCATAGGGGGAGAGCAGTTCTTC. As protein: CASSSIGGEQFF.

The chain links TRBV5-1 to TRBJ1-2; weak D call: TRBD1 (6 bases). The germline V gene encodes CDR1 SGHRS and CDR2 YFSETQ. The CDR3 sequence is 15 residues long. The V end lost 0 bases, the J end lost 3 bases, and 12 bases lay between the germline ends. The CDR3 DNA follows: TGCGCCAGCAGCTTGGGGTCAGGGGCTTACTATGGCTACACCTTC. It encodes CASSLGSGAYYGYTF.

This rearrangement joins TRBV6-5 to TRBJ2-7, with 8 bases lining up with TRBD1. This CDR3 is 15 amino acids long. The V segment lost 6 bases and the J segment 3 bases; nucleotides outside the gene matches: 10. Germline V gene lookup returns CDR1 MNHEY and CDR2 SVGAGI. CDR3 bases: TGTGCCAGCAGCGCTCCCGGGACAGGCCTCTACGAGCAGTACTTC. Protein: CASSAPGTGLYEQYF.

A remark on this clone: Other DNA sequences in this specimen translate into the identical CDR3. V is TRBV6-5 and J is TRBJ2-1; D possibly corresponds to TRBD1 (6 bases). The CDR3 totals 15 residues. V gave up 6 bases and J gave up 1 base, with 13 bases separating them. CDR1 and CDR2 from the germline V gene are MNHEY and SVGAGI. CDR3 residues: CASRPDRSSYNEQFF. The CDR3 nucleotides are TGTGCCAGCAGACCCGACAGGAGTTCCTACAATGAGCAGTTCTTC.

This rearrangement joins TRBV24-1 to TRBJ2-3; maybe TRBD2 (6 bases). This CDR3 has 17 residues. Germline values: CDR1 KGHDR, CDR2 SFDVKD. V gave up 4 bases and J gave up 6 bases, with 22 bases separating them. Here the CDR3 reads CATSDRKTGAFADTQYF. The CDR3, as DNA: TGTGCCACCAGTGACAGAAAGACGGGAGCCTTTGCGGATACGCAGTATTTT.

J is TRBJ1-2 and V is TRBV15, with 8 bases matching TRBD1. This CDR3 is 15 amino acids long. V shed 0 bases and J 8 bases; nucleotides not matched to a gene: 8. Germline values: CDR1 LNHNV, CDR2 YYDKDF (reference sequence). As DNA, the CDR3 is TGTGCCACCAGCAGAGATAAAACCAGGGGGCAAGGCTACACCTTC. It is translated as CATSRDKTRGQGYTF.

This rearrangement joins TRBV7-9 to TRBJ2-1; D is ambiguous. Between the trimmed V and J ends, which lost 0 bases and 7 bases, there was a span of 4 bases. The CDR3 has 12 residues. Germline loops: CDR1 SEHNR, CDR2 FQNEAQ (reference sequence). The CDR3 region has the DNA TGTGCCAGCAGCTTAGCCGAGAATGAGCAGTTCTTC. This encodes CASSLAENEQFF.

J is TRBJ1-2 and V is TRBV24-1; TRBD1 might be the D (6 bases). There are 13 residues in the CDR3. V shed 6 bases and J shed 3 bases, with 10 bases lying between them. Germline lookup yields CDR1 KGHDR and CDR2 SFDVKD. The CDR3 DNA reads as TGTGCCACCAGTCAGGGGAGCGACTATGGCTACACCTTC. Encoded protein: CATSQGSDYGYTF.

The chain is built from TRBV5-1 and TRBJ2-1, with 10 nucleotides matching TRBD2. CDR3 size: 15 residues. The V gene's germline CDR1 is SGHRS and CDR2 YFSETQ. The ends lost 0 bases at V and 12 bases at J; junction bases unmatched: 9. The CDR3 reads CASSLGGTSAMAQFF. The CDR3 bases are TGCGCCAGCAGCTTGGGGGGGACTAGCGCCATGGCGCAGTTCTTC.

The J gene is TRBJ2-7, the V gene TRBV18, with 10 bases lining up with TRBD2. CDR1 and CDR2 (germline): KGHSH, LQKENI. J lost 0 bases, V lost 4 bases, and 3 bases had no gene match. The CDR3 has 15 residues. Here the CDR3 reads CASSQLAGNSYEQYF. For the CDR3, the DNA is TGTGCCAGCTCACAACTAGCGGGGAACTCCTACGAGCAGTACTTC.

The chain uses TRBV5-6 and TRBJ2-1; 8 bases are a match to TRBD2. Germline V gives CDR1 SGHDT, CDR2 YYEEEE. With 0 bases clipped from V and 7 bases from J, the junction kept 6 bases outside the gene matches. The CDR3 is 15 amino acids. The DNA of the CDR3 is TGTGCCAGCAGCTTGGTGCGGGAGGTACGTAATGAGCAGTTCTTC. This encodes CASSLVREVRNEQFF.

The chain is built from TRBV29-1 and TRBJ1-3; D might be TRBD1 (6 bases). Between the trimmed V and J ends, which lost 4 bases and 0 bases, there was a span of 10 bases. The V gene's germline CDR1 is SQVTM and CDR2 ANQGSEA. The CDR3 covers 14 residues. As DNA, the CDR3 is TGCAGCGTTGGACAGGCTTACTCTGGAAACACCATATATTTT. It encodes CSVGQAYSGNTIYF.

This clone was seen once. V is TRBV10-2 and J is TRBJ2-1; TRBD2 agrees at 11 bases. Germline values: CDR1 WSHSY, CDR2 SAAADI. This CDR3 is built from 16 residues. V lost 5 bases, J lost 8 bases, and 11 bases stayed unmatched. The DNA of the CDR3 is TGCGCCAGCAGTTTACGTACTAGCGGGAGTTACGATGAGCAGTTCTTC. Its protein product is CASSLRTSGSYDEQFF.

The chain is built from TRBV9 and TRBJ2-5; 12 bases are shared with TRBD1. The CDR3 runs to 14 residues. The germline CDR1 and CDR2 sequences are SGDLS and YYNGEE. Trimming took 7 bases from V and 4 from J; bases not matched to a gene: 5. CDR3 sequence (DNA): TGTGCCAGCTCCGGGACAGGGGGCCGAGAGACCCAGTACTTC. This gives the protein CASSGTGGRETQYF.

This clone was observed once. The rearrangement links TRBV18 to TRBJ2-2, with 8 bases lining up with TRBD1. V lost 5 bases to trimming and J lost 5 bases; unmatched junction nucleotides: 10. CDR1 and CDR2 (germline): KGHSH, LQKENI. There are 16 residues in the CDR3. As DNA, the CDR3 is TGTGCCAGCTCAAACACAGGACAGGGCGGAACCGGGGAGCTGTTTTTT. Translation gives CASSNTGQGGTGELFF.

DNA for the CDR3: TGTGCCATCAGCTCGGGACAGACATGGACCACTGAAGCTTTCTTT. Its protein is CAISSGQTWTTEAFF. The chain carries TRBV10-3 and TRBJ1-1; TRBD1 matches 7 bases. Per germline, CDR1 ENHRY and CDR2 SYGVKD. The CDR3 consists of 15 residues. The V gene end was trimmed by 6 bases and the J gene end by 4 bases; junction bases not matched to a gene: 11.

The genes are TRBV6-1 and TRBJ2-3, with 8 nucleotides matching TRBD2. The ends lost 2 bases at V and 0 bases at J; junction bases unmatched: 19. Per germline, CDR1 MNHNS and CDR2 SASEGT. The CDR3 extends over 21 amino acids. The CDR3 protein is CASSEKIRAGVDPYSTDTQYF. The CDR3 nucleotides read TGTGCCAGCAGTGAAAAAATAAGAGCGGGGGTGGATCCCTATAGCACAGATACGCAGTATTTT.

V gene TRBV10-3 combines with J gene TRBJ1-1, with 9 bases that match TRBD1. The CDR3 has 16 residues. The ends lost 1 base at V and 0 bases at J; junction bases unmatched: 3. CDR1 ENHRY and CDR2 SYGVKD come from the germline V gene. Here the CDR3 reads CAISEWGQGMNTEAFF. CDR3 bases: TGTGCCATCAGTGAGTGGGGACAGGGTATGAACACTGAAGCTTTCTTT.

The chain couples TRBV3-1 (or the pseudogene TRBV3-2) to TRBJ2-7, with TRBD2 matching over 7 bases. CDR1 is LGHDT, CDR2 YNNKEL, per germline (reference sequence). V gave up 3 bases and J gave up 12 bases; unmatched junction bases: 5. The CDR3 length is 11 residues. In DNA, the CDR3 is TGTGCCAGCAGCCATACGAGCGGGGCGTACGTC. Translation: CASSHTSGAYV.

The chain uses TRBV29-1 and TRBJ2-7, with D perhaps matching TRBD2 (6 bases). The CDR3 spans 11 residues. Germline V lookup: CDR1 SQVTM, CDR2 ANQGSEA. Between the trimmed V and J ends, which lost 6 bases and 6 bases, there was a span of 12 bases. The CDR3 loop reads CSVFGGLEQYF. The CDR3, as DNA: TGCAGCGTCTTTGGAGGGCTCGAGCAGTACTTC.